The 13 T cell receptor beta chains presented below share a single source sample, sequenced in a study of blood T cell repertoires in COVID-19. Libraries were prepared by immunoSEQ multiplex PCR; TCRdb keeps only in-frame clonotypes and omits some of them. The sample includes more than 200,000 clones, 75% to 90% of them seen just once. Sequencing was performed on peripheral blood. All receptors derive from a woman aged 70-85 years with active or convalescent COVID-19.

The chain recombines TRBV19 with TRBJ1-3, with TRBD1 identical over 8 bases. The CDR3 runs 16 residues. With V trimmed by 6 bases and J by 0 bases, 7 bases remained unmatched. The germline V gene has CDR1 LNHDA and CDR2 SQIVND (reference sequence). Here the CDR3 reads CASSFLTGGSGNTIYF. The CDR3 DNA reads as TGTGCCAGTAGCTTCCTAACAGGGGGCTCTGGAAACACCATATATTTT.

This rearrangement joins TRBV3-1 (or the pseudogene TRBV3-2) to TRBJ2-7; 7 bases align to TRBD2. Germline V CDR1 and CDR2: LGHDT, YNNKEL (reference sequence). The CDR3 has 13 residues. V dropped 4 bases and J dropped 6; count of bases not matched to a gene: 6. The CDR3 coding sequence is TGTGCCAGCAGCCTATCAAGCGGGGCCGAGCAGTACTTC. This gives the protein CASSLSSGAEQYF.

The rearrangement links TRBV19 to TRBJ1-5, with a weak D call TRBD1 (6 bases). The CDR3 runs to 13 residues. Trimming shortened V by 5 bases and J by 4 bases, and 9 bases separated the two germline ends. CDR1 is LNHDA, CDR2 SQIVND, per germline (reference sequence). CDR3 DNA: TGTGCCAGTAGTCTTCAGGGGAATCAGCCCCAGCATTTT. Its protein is CASSLQGNQPQHF.

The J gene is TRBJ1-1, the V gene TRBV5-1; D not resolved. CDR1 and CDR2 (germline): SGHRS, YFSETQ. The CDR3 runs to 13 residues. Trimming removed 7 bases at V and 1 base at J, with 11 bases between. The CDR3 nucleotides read TGCGCCAGCCGGGTGGCGGCGAACACTGAAGCTTTCTTT. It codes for CASRVAANTEAFF.

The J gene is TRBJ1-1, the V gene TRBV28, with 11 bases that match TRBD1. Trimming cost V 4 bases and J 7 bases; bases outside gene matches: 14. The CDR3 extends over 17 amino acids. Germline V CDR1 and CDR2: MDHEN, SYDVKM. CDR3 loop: CASSSNREDRGQGEAFF. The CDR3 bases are TGTGCCAGCAGTTCCAACCGAGAGGACAGGGGGCAAGGTGAAGCTTTCTTT.

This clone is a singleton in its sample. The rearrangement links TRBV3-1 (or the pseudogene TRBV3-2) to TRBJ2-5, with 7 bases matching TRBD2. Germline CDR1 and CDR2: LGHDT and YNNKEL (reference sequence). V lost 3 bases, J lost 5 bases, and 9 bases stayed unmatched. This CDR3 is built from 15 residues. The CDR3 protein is CASSQGGGTWETQYF. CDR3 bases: TGTGCCAGCAGCCAGGGGGGGGGTACTTGGGAGACCCAGTACTTC.

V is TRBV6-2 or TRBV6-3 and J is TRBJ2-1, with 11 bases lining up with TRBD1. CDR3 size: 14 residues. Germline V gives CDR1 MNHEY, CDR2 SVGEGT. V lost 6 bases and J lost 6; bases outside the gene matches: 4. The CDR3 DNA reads TGTGCCAGCAGCCGGACAGGGGGCGGCAATGAGCAGTTCTTC. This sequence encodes CASSRTGGGNEQFF.

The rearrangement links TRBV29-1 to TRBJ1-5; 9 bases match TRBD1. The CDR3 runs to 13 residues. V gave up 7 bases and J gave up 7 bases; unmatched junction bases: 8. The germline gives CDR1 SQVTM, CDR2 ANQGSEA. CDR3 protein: CSAKDRGEQPQHF. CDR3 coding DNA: TGCAGCGCAAAAGACAGGGGGGAACAGCCCCAGCATTTT.

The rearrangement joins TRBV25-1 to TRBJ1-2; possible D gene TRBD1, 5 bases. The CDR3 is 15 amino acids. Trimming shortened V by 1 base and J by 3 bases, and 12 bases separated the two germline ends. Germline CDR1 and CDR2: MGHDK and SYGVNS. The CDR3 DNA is TGTGCCAGCAGTGAATTGGAGGGGCGAGACTATGGCTACACCTTC. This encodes CASSELEGRDYGYTF.

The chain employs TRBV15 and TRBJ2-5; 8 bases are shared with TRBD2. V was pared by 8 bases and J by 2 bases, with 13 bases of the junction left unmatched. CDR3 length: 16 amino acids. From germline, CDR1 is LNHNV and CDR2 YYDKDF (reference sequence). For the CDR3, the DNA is TGTGCCACCCAGACCAAGGGACTAGTATATCAAGAGACCCAGTACTTC. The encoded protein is CATQTKGLVYQETQYF.

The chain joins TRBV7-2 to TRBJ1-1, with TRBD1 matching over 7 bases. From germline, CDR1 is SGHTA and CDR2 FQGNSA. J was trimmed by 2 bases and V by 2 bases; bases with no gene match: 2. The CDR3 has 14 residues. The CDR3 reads CASSLRTGNTEAFF. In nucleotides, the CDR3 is TGTGCCAGCAGCTTAAGGACAGGTAACACTGAAGCTTTCTTT.

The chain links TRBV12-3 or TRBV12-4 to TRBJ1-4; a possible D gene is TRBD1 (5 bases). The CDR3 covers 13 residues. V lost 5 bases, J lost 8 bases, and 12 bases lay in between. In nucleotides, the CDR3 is TGTGCCAGCAGTCTCGGACATCCCGAAAAACTGTTTTTT. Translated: CASSLGHPEKLFF.

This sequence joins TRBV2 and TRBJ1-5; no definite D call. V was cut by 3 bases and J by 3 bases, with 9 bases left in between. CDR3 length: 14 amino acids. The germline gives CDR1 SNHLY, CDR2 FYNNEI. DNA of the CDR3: TGTGCCAGCAGTGACGGGGTACTCAATCAGCCCCAGCATTTT. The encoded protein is CASSDGVLNQPQHF.